This T cell receptor beta chain was found in a study of T-cell reconstitution after alpha-beta-depleted transplantation in children. This clonotype was counted only a few times. Its specificity is not known. Study results and caveats: The origin of alpha-beta T cells about two months after transplant was reportedly several hundred expanded graft clones.

Preparation of the TCRbeta library was carried out with unique molecular identifiers. TCRdb processed the PCR reads anew with MiXCR; each CDR3 protein has one entry. This sample has some 310,000 distinct CDR3 sequences, with approximately 23% found just once. The V segment lost 6 bases and the J segment 8 bases; nucleotides outside the gene matches: 13. Germline V gene lookup returns CDR1 DFQATT and CDR2 SNEGSKA (reference sequence). This CDR3 spans 15 amino acids. The sequence was obtained from a male patient between 10 and 17 years old who had a stem cell transplant for acute lymphoblastic leukemia, so the T cells may come from the graft donor. Sequencing used PBMCs, mostly from graft donor cells, obtained 180 days after TCRalphabeta/CD19-depleted stem cell transplant. The chain has TRBV20-1 and TRBJ1-6; 7 bases match TRBD1. This chain's CDR3 is CSAARDRGGDSPLHF. DNA for the CDR3: TGCAGTGCCGCTCGGGACAGAGGAGGTGATTCACCCCTCCACTTT.